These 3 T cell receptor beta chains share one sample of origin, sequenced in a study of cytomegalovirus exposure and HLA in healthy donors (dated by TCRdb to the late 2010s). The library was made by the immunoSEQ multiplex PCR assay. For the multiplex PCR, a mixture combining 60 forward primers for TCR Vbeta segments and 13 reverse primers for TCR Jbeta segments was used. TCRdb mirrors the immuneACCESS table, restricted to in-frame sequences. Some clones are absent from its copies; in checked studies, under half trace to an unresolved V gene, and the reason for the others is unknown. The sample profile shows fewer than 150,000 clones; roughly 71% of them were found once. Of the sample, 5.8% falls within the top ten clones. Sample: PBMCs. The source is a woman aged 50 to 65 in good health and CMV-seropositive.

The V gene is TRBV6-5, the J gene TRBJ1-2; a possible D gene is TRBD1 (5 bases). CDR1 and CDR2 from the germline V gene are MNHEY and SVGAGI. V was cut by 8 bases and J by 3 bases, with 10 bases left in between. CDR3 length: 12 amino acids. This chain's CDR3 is CASGRGDYGYTF. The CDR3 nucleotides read TGTGCCAGCGGGAGGGGAGACTATGGCTACACCTTC.

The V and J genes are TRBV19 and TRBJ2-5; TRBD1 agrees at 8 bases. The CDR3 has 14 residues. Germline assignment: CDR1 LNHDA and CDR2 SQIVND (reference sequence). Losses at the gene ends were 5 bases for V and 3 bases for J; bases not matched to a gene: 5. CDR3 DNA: TGTGCCAGTAGTTCAGGGGGCTCGGAAGAGACCCAGTACTTC. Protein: CASSSGGSEETQYF.

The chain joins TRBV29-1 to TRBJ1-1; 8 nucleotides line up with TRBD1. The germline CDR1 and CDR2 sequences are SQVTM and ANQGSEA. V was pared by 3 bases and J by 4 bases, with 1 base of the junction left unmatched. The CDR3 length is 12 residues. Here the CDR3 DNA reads TGCAGCGTTGACACAGGGGGCACTGAAGCTTTCTTT. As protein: CSVDTGGTEAFF.